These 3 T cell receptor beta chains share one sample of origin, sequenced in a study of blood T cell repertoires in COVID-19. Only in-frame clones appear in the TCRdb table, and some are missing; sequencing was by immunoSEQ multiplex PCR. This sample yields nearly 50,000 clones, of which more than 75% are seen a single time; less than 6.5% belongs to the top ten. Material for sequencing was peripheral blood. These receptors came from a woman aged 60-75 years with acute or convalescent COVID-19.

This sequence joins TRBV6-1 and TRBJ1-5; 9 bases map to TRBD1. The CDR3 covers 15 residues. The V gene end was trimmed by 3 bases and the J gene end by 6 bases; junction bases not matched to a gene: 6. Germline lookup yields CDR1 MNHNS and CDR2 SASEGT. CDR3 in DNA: TGTGCCAGCAGTGAGGGACAGGGAATCGGTCAGCCCCAGCATTTT. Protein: CASSEGQGIGQPQHF.

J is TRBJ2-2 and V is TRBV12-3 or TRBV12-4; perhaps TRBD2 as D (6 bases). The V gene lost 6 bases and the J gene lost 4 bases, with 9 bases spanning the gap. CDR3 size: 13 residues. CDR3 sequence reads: CASRTGLTGELFF. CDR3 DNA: TGTGCCAGCAGAACGGGACTCACCGGGGAGCTGTTTTTT.

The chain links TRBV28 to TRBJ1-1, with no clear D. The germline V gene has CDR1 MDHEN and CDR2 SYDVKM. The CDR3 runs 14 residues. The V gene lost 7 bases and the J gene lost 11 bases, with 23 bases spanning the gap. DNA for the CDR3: TGTGCCAGCAACTCCGACACCGCGCTTGGGCGCGCTTTCTTT. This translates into CASNSDTALGRAFF.